What follows is one TCR beta chain and its context. Germline assignment: CDR1 MNHEY and CDR2 SMNVEV (reference sequence). The V end was cut by 7 bases, the J end by 5 bases, with 20 bases between. The length of the CDR3 is 15 residues. The protocol was immunoSEQ multiplex PCR, while the TCRdb copy is restricted to in-frame clones and leaves out a portion. The repertoire consists of tens of thousands of clones, with over 80% occurring once and the leading ten covering 60% to 70%. This record comes from a study of blood T cell repertoires in COVID-19. Background on the study: T cells, B-cell-depleted T cells, or PBMCs provided the cDNA or gDNA that served as material.

This TCR derives from a man aged 70 or older with acute or convalescent COVID-19. Sequencing was carried out using peripheral blood. The chain carries TRBV27 and TRBJ2-5; D is perhaps TRBD2 (6 bases). CDR3 DNA sequence: TGTGCCAGCACGCTTGGAGGGACCAGTAAGGAGACCCAGTACTTC. This encodes CASTLGGTSKETQYF.